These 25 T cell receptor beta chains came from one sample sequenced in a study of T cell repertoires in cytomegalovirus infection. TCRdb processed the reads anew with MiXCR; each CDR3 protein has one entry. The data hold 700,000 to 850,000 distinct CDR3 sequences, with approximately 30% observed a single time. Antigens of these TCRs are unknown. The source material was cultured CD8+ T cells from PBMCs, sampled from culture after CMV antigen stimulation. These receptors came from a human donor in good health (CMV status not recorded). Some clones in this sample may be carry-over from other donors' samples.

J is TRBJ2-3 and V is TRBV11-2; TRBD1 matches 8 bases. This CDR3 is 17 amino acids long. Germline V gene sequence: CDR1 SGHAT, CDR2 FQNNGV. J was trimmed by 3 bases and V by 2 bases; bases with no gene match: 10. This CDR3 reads CASSLRGRGPLTDTQYF. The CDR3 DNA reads TGTGCCAGCAGCTTACGCGGCAGGGGGCCACTAACAGATACGCAGTATTTT.

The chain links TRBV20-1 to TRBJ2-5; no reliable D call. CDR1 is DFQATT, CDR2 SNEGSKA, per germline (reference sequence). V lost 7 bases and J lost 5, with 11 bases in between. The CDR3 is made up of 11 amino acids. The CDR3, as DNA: TGCAGTGTTCGGATCGGGGAGACCCAGTACTTC. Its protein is CSVRIGETQYF.

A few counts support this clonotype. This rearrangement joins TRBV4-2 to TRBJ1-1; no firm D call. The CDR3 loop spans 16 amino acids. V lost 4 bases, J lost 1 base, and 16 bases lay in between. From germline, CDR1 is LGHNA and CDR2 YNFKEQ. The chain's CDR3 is CASSLPPRRENTEAFF. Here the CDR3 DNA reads TGTGCCAGCAGCCTGCCCCCCCGACGGGAGAACACTGAAGCTTTCTTT.

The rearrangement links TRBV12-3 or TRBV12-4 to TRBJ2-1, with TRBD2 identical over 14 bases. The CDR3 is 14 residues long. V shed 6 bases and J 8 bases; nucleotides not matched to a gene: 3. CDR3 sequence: CASRTSGGAYEQFF. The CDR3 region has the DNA TGTGCCAGCAGGACTAGCGGGGGGGCCTATGAGCAGTTCTTC.

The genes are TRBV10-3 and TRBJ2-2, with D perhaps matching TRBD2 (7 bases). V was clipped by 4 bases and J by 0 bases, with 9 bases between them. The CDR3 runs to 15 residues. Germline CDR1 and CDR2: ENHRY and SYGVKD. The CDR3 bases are TGTGCCATCAGTGGAGGGGGGGCGAACACCGGGGAGCTGTTTTTT. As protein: CAISGGGANTGELFF.

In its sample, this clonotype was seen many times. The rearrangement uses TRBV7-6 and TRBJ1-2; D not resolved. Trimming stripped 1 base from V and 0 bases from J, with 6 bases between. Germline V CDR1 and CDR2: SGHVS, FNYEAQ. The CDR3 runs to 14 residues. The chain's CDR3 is CASSLGSTNYGYTF. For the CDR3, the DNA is TGTGCCAGCAGCTTAGGATCAACTAACTATGGCTACACCTTC.

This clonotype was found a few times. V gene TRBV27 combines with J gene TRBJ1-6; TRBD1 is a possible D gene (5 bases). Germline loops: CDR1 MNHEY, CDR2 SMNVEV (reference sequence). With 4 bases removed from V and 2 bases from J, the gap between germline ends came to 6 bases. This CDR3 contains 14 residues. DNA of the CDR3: TGTGCCAGCAGTTGGGGCCCCTATAATTCACCCCTCCACTTT. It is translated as CASSWGPYNSPLHF.

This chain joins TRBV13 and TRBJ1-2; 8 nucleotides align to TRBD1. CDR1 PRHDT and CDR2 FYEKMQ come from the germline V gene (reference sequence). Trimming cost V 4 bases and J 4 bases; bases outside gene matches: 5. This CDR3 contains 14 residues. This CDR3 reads CASSSGGVGYGYTF. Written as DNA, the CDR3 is TGTGCCAGCAGCTCAGGGGGCGTAGGCTATGGCTACACCTTC.

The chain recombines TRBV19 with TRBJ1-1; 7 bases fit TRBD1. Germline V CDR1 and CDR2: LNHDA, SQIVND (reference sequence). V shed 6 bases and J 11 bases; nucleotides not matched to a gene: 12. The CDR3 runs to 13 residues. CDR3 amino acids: CASSTGAIEGAFF. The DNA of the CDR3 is TGTGCCAGTAGCACAGGGGCCATTGAGGGCGCTTTCTTT.

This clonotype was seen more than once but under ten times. CDR3 in DNA: TGTGCCAGCAGTTTTAGGTCACTGGGGGATACGCAGTATTTT. Translated, it gives CASSFRSLGDTQYF. The chain joins TRBV6-8 to TRBJ2-3; D uncertain. Per the germline V gene, CDR1 is MNHGY and CDR2 is SAAAGT. Between the trimmed V and J ends, which lost 4 bases and 6 bases, there was a span of 14 bases. The CDR3 is 14 amino acids.

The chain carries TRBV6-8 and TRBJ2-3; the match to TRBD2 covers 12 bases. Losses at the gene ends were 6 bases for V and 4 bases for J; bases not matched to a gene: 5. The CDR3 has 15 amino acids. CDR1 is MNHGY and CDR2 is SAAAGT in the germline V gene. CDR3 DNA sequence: TGTGCCAGCAGGCTAGCGGGGGGGCTCCCAGATACGCAGTATTTT. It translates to CASRLAGGLPDTQYF.

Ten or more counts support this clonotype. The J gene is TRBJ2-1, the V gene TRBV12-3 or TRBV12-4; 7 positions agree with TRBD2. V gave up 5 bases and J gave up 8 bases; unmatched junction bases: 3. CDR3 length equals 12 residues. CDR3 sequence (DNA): TGTGCCAGCAGTCCTCGGGAGGATGAGCAGTTCTTC. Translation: CASSPREDEQFF.

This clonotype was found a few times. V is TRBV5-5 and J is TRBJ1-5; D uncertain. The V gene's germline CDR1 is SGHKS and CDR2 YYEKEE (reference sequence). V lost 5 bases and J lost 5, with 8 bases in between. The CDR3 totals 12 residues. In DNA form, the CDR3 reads TGTGCCAGCAGTCTCAAGGATCAGCCCCAGCATTTT. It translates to CASSLKDQPQHF.

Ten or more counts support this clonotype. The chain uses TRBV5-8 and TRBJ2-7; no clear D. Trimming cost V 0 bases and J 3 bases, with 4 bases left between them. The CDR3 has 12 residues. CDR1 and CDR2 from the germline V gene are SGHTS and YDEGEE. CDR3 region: CASSLAHYEQYF. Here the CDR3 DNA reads TGTGCCAGCAGCTTGGCCCACTACGAGCAGTACTTC.

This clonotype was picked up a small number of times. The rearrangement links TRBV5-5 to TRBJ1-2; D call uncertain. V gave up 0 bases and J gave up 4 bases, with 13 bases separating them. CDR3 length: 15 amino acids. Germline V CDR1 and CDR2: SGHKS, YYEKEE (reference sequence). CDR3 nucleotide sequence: TGTGCCAGCAGCTTGGTCGAGGGCCCCTTCTATGGCTACACCTTC. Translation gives CASSLVEGPFYGYTF.

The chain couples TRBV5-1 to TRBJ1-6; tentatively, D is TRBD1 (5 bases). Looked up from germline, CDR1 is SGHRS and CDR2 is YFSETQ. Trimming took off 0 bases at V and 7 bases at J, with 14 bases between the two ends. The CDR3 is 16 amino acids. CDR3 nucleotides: TGCGCCAGCAGCTTGGTCCCGGACATACTCAATTCACCCCTCCACTTT. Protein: CASSLVPDILNSPLHF.

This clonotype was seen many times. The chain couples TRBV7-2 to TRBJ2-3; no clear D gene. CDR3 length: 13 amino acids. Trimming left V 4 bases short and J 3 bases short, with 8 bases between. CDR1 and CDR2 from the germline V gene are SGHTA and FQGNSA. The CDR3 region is CASSSGRTDTQYF. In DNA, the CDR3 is TGTGCCAGCAGCTCTGGAAGGACAGATACGCAGTATTTT.

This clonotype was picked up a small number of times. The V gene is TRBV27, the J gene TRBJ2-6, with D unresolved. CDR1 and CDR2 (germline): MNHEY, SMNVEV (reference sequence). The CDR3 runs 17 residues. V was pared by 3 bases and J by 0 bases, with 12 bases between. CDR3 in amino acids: CASSFSSWSSGANVLTF. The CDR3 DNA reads TGTGCCAGCAGTTTCTCTTCATGGAGCTCTGGGGCCAACGTCCTGACTTTC.

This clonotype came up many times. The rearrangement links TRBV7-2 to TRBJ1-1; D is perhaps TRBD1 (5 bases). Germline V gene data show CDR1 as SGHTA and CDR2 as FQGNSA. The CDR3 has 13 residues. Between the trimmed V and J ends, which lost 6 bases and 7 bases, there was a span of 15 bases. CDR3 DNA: TGTGCCAGCAGTCAGGGACTGGGTGGTGAAGCTTTCTTT. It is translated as CASSQGLGGEAFF.

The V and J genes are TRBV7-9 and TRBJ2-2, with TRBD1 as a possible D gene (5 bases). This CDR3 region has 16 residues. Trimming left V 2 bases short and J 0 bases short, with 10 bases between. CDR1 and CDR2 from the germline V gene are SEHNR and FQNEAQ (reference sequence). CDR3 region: CASSLIETANTGELFF. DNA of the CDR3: TGTGCCAGCAGCTTAATCGAGACAGCGAACACCGGGGAGCTGTTTTTT.

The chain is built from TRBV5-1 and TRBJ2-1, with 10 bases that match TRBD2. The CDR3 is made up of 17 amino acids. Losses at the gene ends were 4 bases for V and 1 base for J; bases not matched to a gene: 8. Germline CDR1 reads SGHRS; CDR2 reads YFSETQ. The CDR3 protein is CASSDKLAGASYNEQFF. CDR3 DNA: TGCGCCAGCAGCGATAAGCTAGCGGGGGCGTCCTACAATGAGCAGTTCTTC.

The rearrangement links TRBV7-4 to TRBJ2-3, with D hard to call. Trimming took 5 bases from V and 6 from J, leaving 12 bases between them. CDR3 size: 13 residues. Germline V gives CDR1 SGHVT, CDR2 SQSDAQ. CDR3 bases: TGTGCCAGCAGCCGCCCCATGGGGGATACGCAGTATTTT. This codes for CASSRPMGDTQYF.

The CDR3 here is CASSFALQFSGANVLTF. The CDR3 DNA sequence: TGTGCCAGCAGTTTTGCACTTCAGTTCTCTGGGGCCAACGTCCTGACTTTC. The chain has TRBV27 and TRBJ2-6; the D is unclear. Trimming removed 3 bases from V and 0 bases from J, with 12 bases in between. This CDR3 contains 17 residues. Germline V lookup: CDR1 MNHEY, CDR2 SMNVEV (reference sequence).

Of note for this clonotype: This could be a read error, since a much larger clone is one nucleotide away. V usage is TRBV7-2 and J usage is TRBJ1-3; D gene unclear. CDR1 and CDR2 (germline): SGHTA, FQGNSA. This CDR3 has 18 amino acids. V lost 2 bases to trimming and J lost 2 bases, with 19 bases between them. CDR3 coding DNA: TGTGCCAGCAGCTTAACTTCGAGTGGGAGGGTGACTGGAAACACCATATATTTT. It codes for CASSLTSSGRVTGNTIYF.

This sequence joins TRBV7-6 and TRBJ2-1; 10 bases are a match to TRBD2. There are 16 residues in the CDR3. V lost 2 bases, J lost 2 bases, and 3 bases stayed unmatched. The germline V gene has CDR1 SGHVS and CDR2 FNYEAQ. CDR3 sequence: CASSLLSGGPYNEQFF. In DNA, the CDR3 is TGTGCCAGCAGCTTACTTAGCGGGGGGCCCTACAATGAGCAGTTCTTC.